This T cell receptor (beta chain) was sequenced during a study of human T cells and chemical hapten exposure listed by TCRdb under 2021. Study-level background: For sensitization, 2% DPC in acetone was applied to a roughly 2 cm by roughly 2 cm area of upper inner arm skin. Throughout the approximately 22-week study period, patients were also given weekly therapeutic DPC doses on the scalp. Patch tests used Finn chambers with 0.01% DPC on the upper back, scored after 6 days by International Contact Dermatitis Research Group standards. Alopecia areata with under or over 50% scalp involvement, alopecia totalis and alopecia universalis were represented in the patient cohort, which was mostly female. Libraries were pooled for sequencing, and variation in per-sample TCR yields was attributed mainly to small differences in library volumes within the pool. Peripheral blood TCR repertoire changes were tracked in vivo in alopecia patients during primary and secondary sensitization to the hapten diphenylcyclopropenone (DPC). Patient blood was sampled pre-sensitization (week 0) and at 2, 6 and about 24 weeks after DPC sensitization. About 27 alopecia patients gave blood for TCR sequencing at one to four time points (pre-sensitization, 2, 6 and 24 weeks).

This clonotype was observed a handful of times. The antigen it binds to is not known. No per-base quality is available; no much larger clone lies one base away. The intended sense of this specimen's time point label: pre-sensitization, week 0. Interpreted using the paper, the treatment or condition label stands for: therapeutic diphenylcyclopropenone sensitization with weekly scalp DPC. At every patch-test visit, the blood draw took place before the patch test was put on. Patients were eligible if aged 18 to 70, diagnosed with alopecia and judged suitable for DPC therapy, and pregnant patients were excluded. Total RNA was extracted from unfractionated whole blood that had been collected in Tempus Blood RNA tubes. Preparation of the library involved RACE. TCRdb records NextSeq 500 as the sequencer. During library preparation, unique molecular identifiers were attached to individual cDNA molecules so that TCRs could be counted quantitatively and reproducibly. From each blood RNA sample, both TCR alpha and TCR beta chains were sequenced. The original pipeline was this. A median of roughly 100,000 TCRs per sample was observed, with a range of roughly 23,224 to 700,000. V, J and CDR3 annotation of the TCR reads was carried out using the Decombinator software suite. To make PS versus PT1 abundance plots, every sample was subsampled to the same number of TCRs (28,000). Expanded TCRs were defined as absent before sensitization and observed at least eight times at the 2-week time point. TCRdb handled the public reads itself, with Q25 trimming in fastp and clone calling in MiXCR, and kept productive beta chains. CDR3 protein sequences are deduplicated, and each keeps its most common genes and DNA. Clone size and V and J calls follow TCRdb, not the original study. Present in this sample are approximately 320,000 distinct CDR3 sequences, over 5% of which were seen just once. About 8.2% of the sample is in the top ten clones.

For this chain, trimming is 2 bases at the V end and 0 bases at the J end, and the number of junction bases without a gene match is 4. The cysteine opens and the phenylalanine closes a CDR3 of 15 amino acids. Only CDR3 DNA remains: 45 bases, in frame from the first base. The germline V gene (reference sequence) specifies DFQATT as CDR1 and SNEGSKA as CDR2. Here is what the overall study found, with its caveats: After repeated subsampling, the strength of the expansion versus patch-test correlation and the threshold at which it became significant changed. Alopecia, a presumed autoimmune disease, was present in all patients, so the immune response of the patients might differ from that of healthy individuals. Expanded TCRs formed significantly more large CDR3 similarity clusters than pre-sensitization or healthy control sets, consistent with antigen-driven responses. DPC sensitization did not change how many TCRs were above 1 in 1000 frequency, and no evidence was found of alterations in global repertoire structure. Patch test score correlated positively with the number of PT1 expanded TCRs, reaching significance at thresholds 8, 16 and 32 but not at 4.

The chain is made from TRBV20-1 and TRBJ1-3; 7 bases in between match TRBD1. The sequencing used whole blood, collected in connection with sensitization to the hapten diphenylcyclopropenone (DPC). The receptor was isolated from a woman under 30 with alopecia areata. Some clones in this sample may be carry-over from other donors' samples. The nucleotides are TGCAGTGCTAGACAGACAGGGCTCTCTGGAAACACCATATATTTT. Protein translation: CSARQTGLSGNTIYF.